This section outlines one T cell receptor beta chain sequence together with its context. Its target is not known. Samples were taken several times over chemoradiotherapy. The data were taken from a study of chemoradiotherapy in HPV16-positive cancers. The study, taken as a whole, reports: During treatment, candidate HPV-specific clones and E7-related motifs expanded in tumor. Better recurrence-free survival went with HPV-responsive T-cell expansion in HPV16-positive patients.

TCRdb's table, derived via immunoSEQ multiplex PCR, lists solely in-frame clones and lacks some. The sample carries 2,500 to 3,000 clones, around four fifths recorded once. CDR1 MNHNY and CDR2 SVGAGI come from the germline V gene (reference sequence). The V and J ends lost 4 bases and 7 bases respectively, with 8 bases between them. This CDR3 contains 12 residues. J is TRBJ2-1 and V is TRBV6-6, with no clear D. This receptor was obtained from a human donor with HPV-associated anogenital cancer. The source was blood, collected from a patient who underwent chemoradiotherapy. The CDR3 loop reads CASSFPKNEQFF. The DNA for the CDR3 is TGTGCCAGCAGTTTCCCGAAGAATGAGCAGTTCTTC.